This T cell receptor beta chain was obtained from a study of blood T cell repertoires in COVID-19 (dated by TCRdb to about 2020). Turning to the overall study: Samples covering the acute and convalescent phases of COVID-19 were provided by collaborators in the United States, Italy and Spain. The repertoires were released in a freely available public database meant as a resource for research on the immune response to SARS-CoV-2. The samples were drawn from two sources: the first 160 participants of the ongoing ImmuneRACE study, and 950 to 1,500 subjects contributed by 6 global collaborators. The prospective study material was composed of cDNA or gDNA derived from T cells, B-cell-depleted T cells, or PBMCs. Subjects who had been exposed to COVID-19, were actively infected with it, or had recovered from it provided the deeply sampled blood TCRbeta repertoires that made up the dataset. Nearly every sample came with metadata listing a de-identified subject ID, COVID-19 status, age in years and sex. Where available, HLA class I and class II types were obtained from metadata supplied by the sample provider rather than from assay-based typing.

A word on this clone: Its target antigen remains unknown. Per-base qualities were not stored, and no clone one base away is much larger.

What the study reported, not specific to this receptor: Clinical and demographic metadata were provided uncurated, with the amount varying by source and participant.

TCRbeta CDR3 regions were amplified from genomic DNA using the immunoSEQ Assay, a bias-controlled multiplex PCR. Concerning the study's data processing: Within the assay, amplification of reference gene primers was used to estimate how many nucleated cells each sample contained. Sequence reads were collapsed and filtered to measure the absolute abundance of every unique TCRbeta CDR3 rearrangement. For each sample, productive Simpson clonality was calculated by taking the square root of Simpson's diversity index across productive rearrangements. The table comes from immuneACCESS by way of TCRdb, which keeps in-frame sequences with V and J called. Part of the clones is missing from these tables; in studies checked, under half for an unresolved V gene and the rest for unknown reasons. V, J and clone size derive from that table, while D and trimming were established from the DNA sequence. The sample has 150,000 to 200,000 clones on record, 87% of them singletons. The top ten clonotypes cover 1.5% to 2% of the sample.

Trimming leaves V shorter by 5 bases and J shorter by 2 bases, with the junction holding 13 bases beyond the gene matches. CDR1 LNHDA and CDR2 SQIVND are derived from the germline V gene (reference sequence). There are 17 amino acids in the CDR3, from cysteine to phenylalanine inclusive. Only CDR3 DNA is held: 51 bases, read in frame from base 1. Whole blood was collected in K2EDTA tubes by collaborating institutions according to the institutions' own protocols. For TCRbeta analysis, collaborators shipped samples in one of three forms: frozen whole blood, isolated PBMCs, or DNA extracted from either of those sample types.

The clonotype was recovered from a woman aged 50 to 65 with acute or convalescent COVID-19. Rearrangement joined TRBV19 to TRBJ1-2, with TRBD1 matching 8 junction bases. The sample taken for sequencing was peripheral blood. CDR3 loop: CASSPRTGLRNNYGYTF. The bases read TGTGCCAGTAGTCCCCGGACAGGGCTAAGAAACAACTATGGCTACACCTTC.